The sequence of this T cell receptor beta chain was determined in a study of post-analysis software for immune sequencing data. Background on the study: Recorded disease courses covered relapsing-remitting, secondary progressive and progressive-relapsing multiple sclerosis. Some patients had no subtype annotation.

Incorporated into the TCR beta cDNA libraries were unique molecular identifiers, which served to reduce PCR and sequencing biases. Each batch of roughly 1 to 11 million T cells produced roughly 500,000 cDNA molecules. MiXCR, applied by TCRdb to the PCR reads, yields one record per CDR3 protein. The sample shows about 540,000 distinct CDR3 sequences, 30% to 40% of them seen only once. Losses at the gene ends were 2 bases for V and 0 bases for J; bases not matched to a gene: 12. The CDR3 extends over 18 amino acids. Germline CDR1 and CDR2: MNHEY and SVGAGI. The study's findings and limits: Under the F measure, samples that were prepared in one batch clustered strongly together. Controls showed significantly higher normalized Chao1 diversity than did multiple sclerosis patients. Higher frequency in patients than in controls was seen for a handful of TRBV segments, with TRBV5-6, TRBV5-1 and TRBV20-1 among them.

On this clonotype itself: As yet, its antigen is unknown.

What was sequenced was blood. J is TRBJ1-1 and V is TRBV6-5, with TRBD1 matching 7 bases. This sequence was found in a girl under 18 with multiple sclerosis. CDR3: CASSYRGPGQSMNTEAFF. The CDR3 coding sequence is TGTGCCAGCAGTTACCGGGGCCCGGGACAGTCCATGAACACTGAAGCTTTCTTT.